This is a list of T cell receptor beta chains from one sample in a study of Graves' ophthalmopathy and Graves' hyperthyroidism. TCRdb ran MiXCR on the multiplex PCR reads and lists one entry per CDR3 protein. The top ten hold around 10% of the sample, which has around 1,000,000 distinct CDR3 sequences, about 35% seen once. The sequencing input was peripheral blood or thyroid tissue (not recorded which). Receptors were obtained from an adult man with Graves' hyperthyroidism. The CDR3 runs from the conserved cysteine through the conserved F or W. D genes are given only for firm matches. Not all rows give a size; the values are once, few, many and, for expanded clones, a class.

>many|TRBD1|TRBJ1-1|TRBV19
CASSSLGQGVTEAFF
TGTGCCAGTAGTTCCCTTGGACAGGGAGTCACTGAAGCTTTCTTT
>few|.|TRBJ1-3|TRBV14
CASSPGTAEPRLGNTIYF
TGTGCCAGCAGCCCAGGGACCGCCGAACCCCGTCTCGGAAACACCATATATTTT
>many|.|TRBJ2-7|TRBV18
CASSPDSYEQYF
TGTGCCAGCAGTCCGGATTCCTACGAGCAGTACTTC
>.|.|TRBJ1-2|TRBV27
CASSLGGGFKGYTF
TGTGCCAGCAGTTTGGGTGGAGGCTTCAAGGGCTACACCTTC
>.|TRBD1|TRBJ1-4|TRBV20-1
CSARDPRTGNEKLFF
TGCAGTGCTAGAGATCCCAGGACAGGGAACGAAAAACTGTTTTTT
>many|TRBD1|TRBJ1-3|TRBV29-1
CSVGDRSSGNTIYF
TGCAGCGTTGGGGACAGGAGCTCTGGAAACACCATATATTTT
>few|.|TRBJ1-5|TRBV19
CASSIATASNQPQHF
TGTGCCAGTAGTATAGCCACCGCGAGCAATCAGCCCCAGCATTTT
>many|TRBD1|TRBJ1-2|TRBV12-3/TRBV12-4
CASSSRQGDGYTF
TGTGCCAGCAGTTCAAGACAGGGGGATGGCTACACCTTC
>.|.|TRBJ1-5|TRBV7-9
CASSDRGVSNQPQHF
TGTGCCAGCAGCGATAGGGGTGTTAGCAATCAGCCCCAGCATTTT
>.|TRBD2|TRBJ2-7|TRBV12-3/TRBV12-4
CASRNGEREEQYF
TGTGCCAGCAGAAACGGGGAGCGGGAAGAGCAGTACTTC
>many|.|TRBJ1-4|TRBV12-3/TRBV12-4
CASRSRAKLFF
TGTGCCAGCAGGTCGAGGGCAAAACTGTTTTTT
>many|.|TRBJ2-5|TRBV9
CASSPDFQETQYF
TGTGCCAGCAGTCCTGACTTCCAAGAGACCCAGTACTTC
>many|.|TRBJ1-1|TRBV7-9
CASSFGGSTEAFF
TGTGCCAGCAGCTTCGGCGGGAGCACTGAAGCTTTCTTT
>.|.|TRBJ1-4|TRBV10-3
CAIGSGGRRGGLFF
TGTGCCATCGGTTCGGGGGGCAGGCGCGGAGGACTGTTTTTT
>few|.|TRBJ2-5|TRBV6-2/TRBV6-3
CASSQPGRATYQETQYF
TGTGCCAGCAGCCAACCGGGCCGGGCGACGTACCAAGAGACCCAGTACTTC
>.|.|TRBJ1-1|TRBV25-1
CASSRTRNGNTEAFF
TGTGCCAGCAGCCGGACCCGGAACGGAAACACTGAAGCTTTCTTT
>.|.|TRBJ2-7|TRBV6-6
CASSQGSIGGSYEQYF
TGTGCCAGCAGTCAAGGGTCGATAGGGGGATCCTACGAGCAGTACTTC
>many|.|TRBJ1-1|TRBV19
CASSMGFSEAFF
TGTGCCAGTAGTATGGGGTTTTCTGAAGCTTTCTTT
>many|.|TRBJ1-2|TRBV19
CASSIQAGSYGYTF
TGTGCCAGTAGTATTCAGGCGGGGAGCTATGGCTACACCTTC
>.|TRBD1|TRBJ1-5|TRBV7-8
CARDLGQGDNQPQHF
TGTGCTAGAGACCTGGGACAGGGGGACAATCAGCCCCAGCATTTT
>.|.|TRBJ2-7|TRBV19
CASGPSLWYEQYF
TGTGCCAGTGGTCCCTCGCTTTGGTACGAGCAGTACTTC
>.|TRBD1|TRBJ2-5|TRBV20-1
CSAPRGPPLQETQYF
TGCAGTGCTCCCAGGGGGCCACCGCTCCAAGAGACCCAGTACTTC
>many|.|TRBJ2-6|TRBV7-2
CASSPSRLSGANVLTF
TGTGCCAGCAGCCCAAGTCGCCTCTCTGGGGCCAACGTCCTGACTTTC